A selection of T cell receptor beta chains follows, all from one sample in a study of blood T cells in healthy people across ages. Via MiXCR, TCRdb re-called the 5' RACE reads, giving one row per CDR3 protein. The repertoire holds hundreds of thousands of distinct CDR3 sequences, with over 20% as singletons. The sequenced material came from blood. The source of these receptors is a man between 65 and 85 years old in good health. CDR3s include the opening cysteine and the closing phenylalanine or tryptophan. A D gene is named only where the DNA matches it firmly. Where a row states a size, it is once, few, many or the class of an expanded clone; other rows omit it.

>NA|TRBJ2-4|TRBD1|TRBV7-2
TGTGCCAGCAGCTACTTGGGACAGCGTCAAAACATTCAGTACTTC
CASSYLGQRQNIQYF
>many|TRBJ2-7|NA|TRBV20-1
TGCAGTGCTTCGACAGAAACCTACGAGCAGTACTTC
CSASTETYEQYF
>few|TRBJ2-2|TRBD2|TRBV5-1
TGCGCCAGCAGCTTCGCGGGAGCAGGAGGGACCGGGGAGCTGTTTTTT
CASSFAGAGGTGELFF
>few|TRBJ2-1|TRBD2|TRBV12-3/TRBV12-4
TGTGCCAGCAGTGAGCGGGAGGGGTTTTCGCATGAGCAGTTCTTC
CASSEREGFSHEQFF
>NA|TRBJ2-7|NA|TRBV20-1
TGCAGTGCTACCTTCTACGAGCAGTACTTC
CSATFYEQYF
>NA|TRBJ2-3|NA|TRBV11-2
TGTGCCAGCTTACAAAGGGGGAGCTTGCAGTATTTT
CASLQRGSLQYF
>few|TRBJ1-1|TRBD1|TRBV5-6
TGTGCCAGCAGCTTCCGGGACAGGTTGAACACTGAAGCTTTCTTT
CASSFRDRLNTEAFF
>many|TRBJ2-3|TRBD2|TRBV20-1
TGCAGTGCTAGGAGCGGGACGACTAGCACAGATACGCAGTATTTT
CSARSGTTSTDTQYF
>few|TRBJ2-1|TRBD1|TRBV29-1
TGCAGCGTGGCCGGGACAGCTTTTGAGCAGTTCTTC
CSVAGTAFEQFF
>few|TRBJ2-7|TRBD1|TRBV12-3/TRBV12-4
TGTGCCAGCAGTTTATGGGGACAGGGTTACGAGCAGTACTTC
CASSLWGQGYEQYF
>few|TRBJ1-1|TRBD1|TRBV12-3/TRBV12-4
TGTGCCAGCAGTTTAGACAGGGGAGATGAAGCTTTCTTT
CASSLDRGDEAFF
>NA|TRBJ2-7|NA|TRBV15
TGTGCCACCAGCAGAGGACTCACCCAACAGGGACGTACGTACGAGCAGTACTTC
CATSRGLTQQGRTYEQYF
>NA|TRBJ1-2|TRBD1|TRBV29-1
TGCAGCGTCGCCGAGACAGGGGATTATGGCTACACCTTC
CSVAETGDYGYTF
>NA|TRBJ2-2|TRBD2|TRBV20-1
TGCAGTGCTAGGGGACTAGCGCGTACCGGGGAGCTGTTTTTT
CSARGLARTGELFF
>few|TRBJ2-3|NA|TRBV29-1
TGCAGCGTTGCTTCTGAGCAGGGAACAACAGATACGCAGTATTTT
CSVASEQGTTDTQYF
>few|TRBJ2-1|NA|TRBV10-2
TGCGCCAGCAGTGAGGGCGGGTGGAATGCCTACAATGAGCAGTTCTTC
CASSEGGWNAYNEQFF
>NA|TRBJ2-3|NA|TRBV4-1
TGCGCCAGCAGCCAAGAAGCGGTCGCATCGGGGGATACGCAGTATTTT
CASSQEAVASGDTQYF
>few|TRBJ2-5|NA|TRBV19
TGTGCCAGTAGCGATACCTGGACAGCAGAGACCCAGTACTTC
CASSDTWTAETQYF
>many|TRBJ2-5|TRBD2|TRBV12-3/TRBV12-4
TGTGCCAGCAGGCGGACTAGCGGACAAGAGACCCAGTACTTC
CASRRTSGQETQYF
>NA|TRBJ2-1|NA|TRBV15
TGTGCCACCAGCAGAGATGCGATTGTCAGGGGTAATGAGCAGTTCTTC
CATSRDAIVRGNEQFF
>NA|TRBJ1-2|NA|TRBV12-3/TRBV12-4
TGTGCCAGCAGGCCCCTGCGTCCAAACTATGGCTACACCTTC
CASRPLRPNYGYTF
>NA|TRBJ2-7|NA|TRBV5-1
TGCGCCAGCAGCTTGGGAACAGCTCCTGTGGACGAGCAGTACTTC
CASSLGTAPVDEQYF
>NA|TRBJ2-5|NA|TRBV7-2
TGTGCCAGCAGCTCACTAGCCGGGTACCAAGGGACCCAGTACTTC
CASSSLAGYQGTQYF
>few|TRBJ1-4|TRBD1|TRBV6-6
TGTGCCAGCAGTTTGGACAGGGAGGGTGAAAAACTGCTTTTT
CASSLDREGEKLLF
>NA|TRBJ2-5|TRBD2|TRBV15
TGTGCCACCAGCTTTGGACTAGCGGGAAGTGGTGAGACCCAGTACTTC
CATSFGLAGSGETQYF
>many|TRBJ2-5|TRBD2|TRBV29-1
TGCAGCGTTGAAAGGACTAGCGGGATAGAGACCCAGTACTTC
CSVERTSGIETQYF
>NA|TRBJ2-5|NA|TRBV7-2
TGTGCCAGCAGCTTACGACTAGAACAAGAGACCCAGTACTTC
CASSLRLEQETQYF
>few|TRBJ2-5|TRBD1|TRBV5-1
TGCGCCAGCAGCTTCAGTCTGGTACAGGGGACCCAAGAGACCCAGTACTTC
CASSFSLVQGTQETQYF
>NA|TRBJ2-7|NA|TRBV6-2/TRBV6-3
TGTGCCAGCAGTTACGGGGGGTACTACGAGCAGTACTTC
CASSYGGYYEQYF
>NA|TRBJ2-7|NA|TRBV20-1
TGCAGTGCTAGAGTAGGTACGAGCTACGAGCAGTACTTC
CSARVGTSYEQYF
>few|TRBJ2-1|TRBD2|TRBV20-1
TGCAGTGCCGCGCGGACTAGCGGGACCAATGAGCAGTTCTTC
CSAARTSGTNEQFF
>NA|TRBJ2-5|TRBD1|TRBV4-1
TGCGCCAGCAGCTCAGAGACAGGGCCAGGAGAGACCCAGTACTTC
CASSSETGPGETQYF
>NA|TRBJ2-1|NA|TRBV6-5
TGTGCCAGCAGTTTAGAAATAGGTGAGCAGTTCTTC
CASSLEIGEQFF
>few|TRBJ2-7|NA|TRBV13
TGTGCCAGCAGCGGTGCCGGGACACCGGGGGAGCAGTACTTC
CASSGAGTPGEQYF
>many|TRBJ2-1|TRBD2|TRBV12-3/TRBV12-4
TGTGCCAGCAGTTTCTCGGGACTAGCGGGAGCTTCCTACAATGAGCAGTTCTTC
CASSFSGLAGASYNEQFF
>many|TRBJ2-5|NA|TRBV7-3
TGTGCCAGCAGCTCATCTAGCGCCCTTCCGGCCCAGTACTTC
CASSSSSALPAQYF
>NA|TRBJ2-3|NA|TRBV24-1
TGTGCCACCAGTGATCAGGACCAGTTCACAGATACGCAGTATTTT
CATSDQDQFTDTQYF